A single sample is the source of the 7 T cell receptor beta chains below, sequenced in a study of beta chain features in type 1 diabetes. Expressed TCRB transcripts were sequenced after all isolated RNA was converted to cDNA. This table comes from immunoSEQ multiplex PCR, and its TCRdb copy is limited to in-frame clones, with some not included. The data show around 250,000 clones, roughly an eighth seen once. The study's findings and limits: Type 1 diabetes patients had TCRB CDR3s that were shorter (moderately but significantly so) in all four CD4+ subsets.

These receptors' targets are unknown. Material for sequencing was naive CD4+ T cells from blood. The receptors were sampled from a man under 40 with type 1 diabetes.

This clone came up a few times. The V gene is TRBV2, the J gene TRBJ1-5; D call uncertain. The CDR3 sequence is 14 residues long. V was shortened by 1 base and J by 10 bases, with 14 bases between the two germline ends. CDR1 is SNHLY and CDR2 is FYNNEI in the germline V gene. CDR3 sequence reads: CASSEGSPLRPQHF. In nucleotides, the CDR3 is TGTGCCAGCAGTGAAGGCAGTCCGCTCCGTCCCCAGCATTTT.

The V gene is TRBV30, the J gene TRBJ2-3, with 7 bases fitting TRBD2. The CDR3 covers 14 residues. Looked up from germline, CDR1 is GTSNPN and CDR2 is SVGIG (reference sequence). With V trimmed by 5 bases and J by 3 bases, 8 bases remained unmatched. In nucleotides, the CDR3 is TGTGCCTGGGGCCAGGGACTACTTACAGATACGCAGTATTTT. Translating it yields CAWGQGLLTDTQYF.

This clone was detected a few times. CDR3 in DNA: TGTGCCAGTAGTGCCACAACGGGAACTGAAGCTTTCTTT. Residues: CASSATTGTEAFF. This rearrangement joins TRBV19 to TRBJ1-1; D is undetermined. CDR1 LNHDA and CDR2 SQIVND come from the germline V gene (reference sequence). V was trimmed by 5 bases and J by 5 bases, leaving 12 bases between them. This CDR3 has 13 residues.

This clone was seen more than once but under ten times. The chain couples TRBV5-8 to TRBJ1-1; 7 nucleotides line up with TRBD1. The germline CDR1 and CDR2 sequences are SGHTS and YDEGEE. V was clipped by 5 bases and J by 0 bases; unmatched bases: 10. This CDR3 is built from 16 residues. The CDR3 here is CASSPGGTTLNTEAFF. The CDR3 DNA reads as TGTGCCAGCAGTCCAGGGGGAACAACCCTGAACACTGAAGCTTTCTTT.

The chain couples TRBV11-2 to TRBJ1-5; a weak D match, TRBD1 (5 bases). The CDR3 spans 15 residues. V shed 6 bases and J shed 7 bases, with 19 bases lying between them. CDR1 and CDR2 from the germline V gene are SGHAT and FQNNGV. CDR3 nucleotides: TGTGCCAGCAGTCGCACGGCAGGGTTGGGGCAGCCCCAGCATTTT. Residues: CASSRTAGLGQPQHF.

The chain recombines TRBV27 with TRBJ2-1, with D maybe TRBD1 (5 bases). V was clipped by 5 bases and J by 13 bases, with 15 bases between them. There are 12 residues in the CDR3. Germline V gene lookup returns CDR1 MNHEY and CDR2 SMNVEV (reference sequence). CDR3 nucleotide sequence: TGTGCCAGCAGTGGGTACGGACAAGAACAGTTCTTC. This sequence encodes CASSGYGQEQFF.

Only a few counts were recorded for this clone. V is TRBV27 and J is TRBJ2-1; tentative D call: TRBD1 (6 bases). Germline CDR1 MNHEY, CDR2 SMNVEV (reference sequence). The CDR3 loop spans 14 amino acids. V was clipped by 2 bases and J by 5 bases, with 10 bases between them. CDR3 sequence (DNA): TGTGCCAGCAGTTTAACGGCAGGGGACAATGAGCAGTTCTTC. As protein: CASSLTAGDNEQFF.